The source of this TCR beta chain is a study of blood T cell repertoires in COVID-19. Study context: COVID-19 samples from acute and convalescent phases originated in the United States, Italy and Spain. Nucleic acid was either cDNA or gDNA, and it came from T cells, B-cell-depleted T cells, or PBMCs.

With 6 bases clipped from V and 3 bases from J, the junction kept 8 bases outside the gene matches. From germline, CDR1 is SNHLY and CDR2 FYNNEI. This CDR3 is built from 15 residues. As regards this clone: Other DNA sequences of this sample code for an identical CDR3.

The authors' processing: Amplification of reference gene primers was used by the study to estimate nucleated cell counts. Some clones are missing from TCRdb's copy, which holds only in-frame ones; the method was immunoSEQ multiplex PCR. V and J calls and clone size are those listed in that table; D and trimming were worked out from the DNA. In the table there are some 80,000 clones, roughly 90% of which are singletons. The source is a human donor in a cohort sampled during active COVID-19. This sequence joins TRBV2 and TRBJ1-5; 7 bases match TRBD1. Material for sequencing was peripheral blood. In nucleotides, the CDR3 is TGTGCCAGCAGCGTGGGACAGCTATCCAATCAGCCCCAGCATTTT. The encoded protein is CASSVGQLSNQPQHF.